This T cell receptor (beta chain) was documented in a study of T-cell memory formation after mild COVID-19. Across the whole study: Largely donor-specific TCR clusters were found. Study-level results: Confirmation was lacking for SARS-CoV-2 specificity of second-wave clones that peaked on day 37.

The ends were cut back, 3 bases at V and 0 bases at J, with 6 bases in the middle. Per the germline V gene, CDR1 is SGHRS and CDR2 is YFSETQ. This CDR3 is built from 14 residues. Sample barcodes and UMIs were carried by the TCR alpha and TCR beta cDNA libraries that 5'RACE generated with constant-segment primers. TCRdb analysed the 5' RACE reads with MiXCR anew, one entry per CDR3 protein. The sample comprises around 340,000 distinct CDR3 sequences, 13% of which are singletons, and around a fifth rests with the top ten. Notes on this clonotype: Its antigen is currently unknown.

The specimen was PBMCs or a T cell subset sorted from them (not recorded which). The TCR originated in a man between 18 and 35 years old who had mild COVID-19 (a few samples of this study predate the infection). Cell type and time point are not known. V usage is TRBV5-1 and J usage is TRBJ1-4; D call uncertain. CDR3 in DNA: TGCGCCAGCAGCTCTCAGACAACTAATGAAAAACTGTTTTTT. It encodes CASSSQTTNEKLFF. The entire variable domain, with the rest obtained from reference TRBV5-1 and TRBJ1-4, is as follows: KAGVTQTPRYLIKTRGQQVTLSCSPISGHRSVSWYQQTPGQGLQFLFEYFSETQRNKGNFPGRFSGRQFSNSRSEMNVSTLELGDSALYLCASSSQTTNEKLFFGSGTQLSVL.